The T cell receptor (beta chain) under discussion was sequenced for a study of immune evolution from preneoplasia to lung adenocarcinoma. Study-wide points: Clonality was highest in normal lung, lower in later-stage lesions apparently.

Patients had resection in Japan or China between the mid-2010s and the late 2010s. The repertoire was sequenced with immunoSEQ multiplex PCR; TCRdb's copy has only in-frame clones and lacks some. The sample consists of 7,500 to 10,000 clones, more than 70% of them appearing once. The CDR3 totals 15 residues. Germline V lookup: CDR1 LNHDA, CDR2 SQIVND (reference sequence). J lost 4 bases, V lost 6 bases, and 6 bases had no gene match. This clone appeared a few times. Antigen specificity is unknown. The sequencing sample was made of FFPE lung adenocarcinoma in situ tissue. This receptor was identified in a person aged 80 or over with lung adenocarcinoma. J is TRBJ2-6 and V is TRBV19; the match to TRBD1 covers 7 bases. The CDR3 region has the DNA TGTGCCAGTAGAAAAGGACAGGCCGGGGCCAACGTCCTGACTTTC. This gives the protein CASRKGQAGANVLTF.